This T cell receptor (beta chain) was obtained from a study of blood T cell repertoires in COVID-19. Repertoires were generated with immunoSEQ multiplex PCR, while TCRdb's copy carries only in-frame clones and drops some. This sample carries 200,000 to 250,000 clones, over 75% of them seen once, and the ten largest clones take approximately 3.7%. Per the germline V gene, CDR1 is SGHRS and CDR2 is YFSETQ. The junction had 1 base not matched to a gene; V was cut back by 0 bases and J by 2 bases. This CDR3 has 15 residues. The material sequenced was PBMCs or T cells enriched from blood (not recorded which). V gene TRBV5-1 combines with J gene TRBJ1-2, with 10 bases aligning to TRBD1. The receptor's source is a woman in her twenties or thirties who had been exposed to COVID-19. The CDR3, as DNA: TGCGCCAGCAGCTTGGAGGGACAGGGGAACTATGGCTACACCTTC. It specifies CASSLEGQGNYGYTF.